The 8 T cell receptor beta chains given below trace back to one sample, sequenced in a study of naive and memory T cell subsets. Ligated cDNA underwent four rounds of PCR with nested alpha and beta constant region primers and SP2. MiXCR was run by TCRdb on the 5' RACE reads, yielding one entry per CDR3 protein. The data show 57,000 or so distinct CDR3 sequences, with 7.2% seen just once and roughly 9.7% held by the top ten. A UMI-containing oligonucleotide was joined by 3' ligation to the TCR cDNA template. The receptors stem from a male donor in good health.

This clonotype was observed at least ten times. The chain links TRBV3-1 to TRBJ2-3; TRBD2 agrees at 12 bases. The trim removed 4 bases at V and 4 bases at J, leaving 9 bases unmatched. The CDR3 is 17 amino acids. The V gene's germline CDR1 is LGHDT and CDR2 YNNKEL (reference sequence). The CDR3 DNA sequence: TGTGCCAGCAGCCGCCACCAGGCTAGCGGGGGGGCAGATACGCAGTATTTT. It codes for CASSRHQASGGADTQYF.

The sample holds many counts of this clonotype. The chain joins TRBV29-1 to TRBJ1-2; D is possibly TRBD1 (6 bases). Germline V gene sequence: CDR1 SQVTM, CDR2 ANQGSEA. This CDR3 is built from 12 residues. Trimming removed 7 bases at V and 4 bases at J, with 13 bases between. Here the CDR3 reads CSASKGVYGYTF. The CDR3 coding sequence is TGCAGCGCTTCGAAGGGGGTCTATGGCTACACCTTC.

Comment on this clonotype: This may stem from a read error, because a much larger clone lies one nucleotide away. The CDR3 DNA is TGTGCCAGCAGCGTTACCGGGACTAGATTTACCCTCAATGGGCAGTTCTTC. Translated, it gives CASSVTGTRFTLNGQFF. This sequence joins TRBV7-2 and TRBJ2-1, with 8 bases identical to TRBD2. Germline assignment: CDR1 SGHTA and CDR2 FQGNSA. The CDR3 totals 17 residues.

On this clonotype itself: A much bigger clone sits one base away, suggesting this may be a read error. No conserved phenylalanine or tryptophan is present at the end of the CDR3, so a read error is the likely explanation. This rearrangement joins TRBV18 to TRBJ2-7; maybe TRBD1 (6 bases). Germline assignment: CDR1 KGHSH and CDR2 LQKENI. Trimming left V 4 bases short and J 2 bases short, with 12 bases between. This CDR3 has 14 residues. CDR3 coding DNA: TGTGCCAGCTCACATCCGGGACAAGCCTACGAGCAGTACTCC. This gives the protein CASSHPGQAYEQYS.

This clonotype has a handful of counts. The chain couples TRBV18 to TRBJ2-7; 8 bases fit TRBD1. CDR1 and CDR2 (germline): KGHSH, LQKENI. The J segment lost 3 bases and the V segment lost 2 bases, leaving 3 bases of the junction unmatched. The CDR3 has 14 amino acids. CDR3 bases: TGTGCCAGCTCACCAAGGACAGGGATCTACGAGCAGTACTTC. Amino acids: CASSPRTGIYEQYF.

The J gene is TRBJ1-1, the V gene TRBV15; D not certain. CDR1 LNHNV and CDR2 YYDKDF come from the germline V gene (reference sequence). CDR3 length equals 13 residues. The V end was cut by 0 bases, the J end by 5 bases, with 7 bases between. The CDR3: CATSREVGTEAFF. For the CDR3, the DNA is TGTGCCACCAGCAGAGAAGTGGGAACTGAAGCTTTCTTT.

A word on this clonotype: One junction end disagrees with the germline gene, perhaps due to a read error. CDR3 in DNA: TGCAGCGTCGAAGACAGGGGGCGGGTCAGCGGGGAGCTGTTTTTT. Translating it yields CSVEDRGRVSGELFF. This chain joins TRBV29-1 and TRBJ2-2; 10 positions agree with TRBD1. Germline V gene data show CDR1 as SQVTM and CDR2 as ANQGSEA. This CDR3 is built from 15 residues.

There are many counts of this clonotype. The CDR3 DNA follows: TGTGCCATCAGTGATCTTGCTAATGAGCAGTTCTTC. It specifies CAISDLANEQFF. The chain couples TRBV10-3 to TRBJ2-1, with no clear D. Germline assignment: CDR1 ENHRY and CDR2 SYGVKD. Deletions cut 3 bases from V and 7 bases from J, with 7 bases between. The CDR3 runs 12 residues.